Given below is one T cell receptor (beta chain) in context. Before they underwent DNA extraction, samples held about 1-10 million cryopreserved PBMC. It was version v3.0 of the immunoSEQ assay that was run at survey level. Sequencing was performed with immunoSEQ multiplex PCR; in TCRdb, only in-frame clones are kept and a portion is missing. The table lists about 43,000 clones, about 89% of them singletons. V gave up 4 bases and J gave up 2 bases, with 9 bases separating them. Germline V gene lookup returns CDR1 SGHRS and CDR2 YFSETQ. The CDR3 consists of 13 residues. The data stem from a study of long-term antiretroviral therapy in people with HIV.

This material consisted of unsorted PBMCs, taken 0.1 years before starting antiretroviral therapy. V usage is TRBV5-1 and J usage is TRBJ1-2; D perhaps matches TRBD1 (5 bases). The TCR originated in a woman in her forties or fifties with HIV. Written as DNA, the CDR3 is TGCGCCAGCAGCCCGACAGCAAACTATGGCTACACCTTC. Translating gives CASSPTANYGYTF. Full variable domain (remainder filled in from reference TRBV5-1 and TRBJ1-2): KAGVTQTPRYLIKTRGQQVTLSCSPISGHRSVSWYQQTPGQGLQFLFEYFSETQRNKGNFPGRFSGRQFSNSRSEMNVSTLELGDSALYLCASSPTANYGYTFGSGTRLTVV.